This T cell receptor (beta chain) was obtained from a study of CD8+ T cells in alopecia areata. Treatment: oral pan-JAK inhibitor, 5-10 mg twice daily. cDNA serving as the sequencing template came from extracted, reverse transcribed RNA. Repertoires were generated with immunoSEQ multiplex PCR, while TCRdb's copy carries only in-frame clones and drops some. The sample records around 270,000 clones, 58% being singletons. Trimming removed 5 bases at V and 5 bases at J, with 6 bases between. The CDR3 extends over 10 amino acids. Per the germline V gene, CDR1 is DFQATT and CDR2 is SNEGSKA (reference sequence).

This receptor was identified in a human donor with alopecia areata. The gene calls are TRBV20-1 and TRBJ2-5, with D unresolved. The input for sequencing was CD4+ T cells sorted from blood, taken at week 24, from a patient treated with tofacitinib. In nucleotides, the CDR3 is TGCAGTGCTGGACGGGAGACCCAGTACTTC. Protein sequence: CSAGRETQYF.